This T cell receptor beta chain originates from a study of blood T cell repertoires in COVID-19. About the research overall: There were acute and convalescent COVID-19 samples, and they came from the United States, Italy and Spain. PBMCs, B-cell-depleted T cells, or T cells were the source of the cDNA or gDNA that made up the material.

Per germline, CDR1 MDHEN and CDR2 SYDVKM. The CDR3 extends over 14 amino acids. Trimming removed 11 bases from V and 4 bases from J; junction bases left unmatched: 11. Authors' processing steps: Amplification of reference gene primers was used by the study to estimate nucleated cell counts. The protocol was immunoSEQ multiplex PCR, while the TCRdb copy is restricted to in-frame clones and leaves out a portion. V, J and clone size were drawn from that table, and D and trimming were deduced from the DNA. The sample carries about 160,000 clones, 79% recorded once. The receptor was derived from a woman aged 60-75 years with COVID-19, enrolled during active disease. Sequencing input: peripheral blood. V gene TRBV28 combines with J gene TRBJ1-5; 7 bases are shared with TRBD1. CDR3 protein: CASTPGQKNQPQHF. For the CDR3, the DNA is TGTGCCTCGACCCCGGGACAGAAAAATCAGCCCCAGCATTTT.